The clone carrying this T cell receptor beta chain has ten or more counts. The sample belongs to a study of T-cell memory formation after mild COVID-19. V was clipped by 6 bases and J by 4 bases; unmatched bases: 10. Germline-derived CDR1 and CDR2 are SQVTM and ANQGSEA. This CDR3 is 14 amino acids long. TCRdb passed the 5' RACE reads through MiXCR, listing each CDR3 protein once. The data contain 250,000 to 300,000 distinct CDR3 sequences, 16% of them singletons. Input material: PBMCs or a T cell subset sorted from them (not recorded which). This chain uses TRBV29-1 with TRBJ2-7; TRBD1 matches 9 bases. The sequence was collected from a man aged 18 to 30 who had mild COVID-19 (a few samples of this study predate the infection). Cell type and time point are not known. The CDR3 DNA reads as TGCAGCGTCCCTGGACAGGGGAGGCATTACGAGCAGTACTTC. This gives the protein CSVPGQGRHYEQYF.